The clone carrying this TCR beta chain was observed a handful of times. Its antigen is not identified. Healthy individuals of Caucasian origin from Russia, aged about 6 to 100, served as donors. Total RNA, at least 6 micrograms per sample, was extracted from PBMCs. Germline V gene sequence: CDR1 MGHRA, CDR2 YSYEKL. With 3 bases removed from V and 8 bases from J, the gap between germline ends came to 23 bases. This CDR3 has 17 residues. The data were obtained in a study of blood T cells in healthy people across ages. General observations from the study: As age increased, TCR beta diversity per million T cells fell in a roughly linear fashion.

Alongside a J-beta primer mix, a sample-barcoded 5' primer served in a second PCR lasting roughly 7 to 12 cycles. TCRdb fed the 5' RACE reads into MiXCR, producing one record per CDR3 protein. Seen here are 1,500,000 or so distinct CDR3 sequences, about 42% observed once, and the top ten hold over 3.5%. The clonotype was recovered from a woman aged 18 to 35 in good health. V gene TRBV4-1 combines with J gene TRBJ2-1, with D perhaps being TRBD1 or TRBD2 (5 bases each). The specimen sequenced was blood. The CDR3: CASSHAREVGARDEQFF. Here the CDR3 DNA reads TGCGCCAGCAGCCATGCCCGGGAAGTAGGGGCAAGGGATGAGCAGTTCTTC.